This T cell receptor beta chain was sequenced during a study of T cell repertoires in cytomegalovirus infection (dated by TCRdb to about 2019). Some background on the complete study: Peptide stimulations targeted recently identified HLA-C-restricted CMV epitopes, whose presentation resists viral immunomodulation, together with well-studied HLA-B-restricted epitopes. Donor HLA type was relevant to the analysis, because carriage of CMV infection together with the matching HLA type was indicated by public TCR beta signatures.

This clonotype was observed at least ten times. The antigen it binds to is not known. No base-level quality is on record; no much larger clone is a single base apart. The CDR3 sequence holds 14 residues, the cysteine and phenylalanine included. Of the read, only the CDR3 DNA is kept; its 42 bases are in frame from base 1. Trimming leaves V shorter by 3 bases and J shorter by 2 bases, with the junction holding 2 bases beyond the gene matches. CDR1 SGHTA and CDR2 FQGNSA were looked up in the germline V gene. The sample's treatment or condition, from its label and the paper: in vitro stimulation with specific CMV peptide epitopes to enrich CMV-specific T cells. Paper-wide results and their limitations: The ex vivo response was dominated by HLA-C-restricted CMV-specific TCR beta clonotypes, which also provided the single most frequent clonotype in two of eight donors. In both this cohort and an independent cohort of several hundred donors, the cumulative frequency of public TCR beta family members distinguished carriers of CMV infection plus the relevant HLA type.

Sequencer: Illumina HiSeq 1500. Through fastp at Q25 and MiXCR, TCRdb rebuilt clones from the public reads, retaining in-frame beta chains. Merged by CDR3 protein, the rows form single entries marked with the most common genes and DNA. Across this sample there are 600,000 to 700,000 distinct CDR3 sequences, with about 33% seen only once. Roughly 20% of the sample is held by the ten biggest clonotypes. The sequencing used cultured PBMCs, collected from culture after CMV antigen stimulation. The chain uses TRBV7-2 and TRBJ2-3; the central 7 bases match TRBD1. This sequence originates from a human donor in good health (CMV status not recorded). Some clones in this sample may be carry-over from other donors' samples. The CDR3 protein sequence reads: CASSLGQSTDTQYF. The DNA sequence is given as TGTGCCAGCAGCTTGGGACAGTCCACAGATACGCAGTATTTT.